Included here is one T cell receptor (beta chain) sequence, with context. This clonotype was detected a few times. Which antigen it targets is not known. No quality values exist for individual bases; no much larger clone is one base distant. The source of the sample is a study of T-cell reconstitution after alpha-beta-depleted transplantation in children (dated by TCRdb to the mid-2010s). Turning to the overall study: The study quantitatively tracked T-cell immune reconstitution after TCRalphabeta/CD19-depleted allogeneic hematopoietic cell transplantation in children using TCR repertoire profiling. General conclusions and limits of the study: Apparently early alphabetaT-cell count recovery about two months after transplant reportedly relied on only several hundred rapidly expanded clones derived from non-depleted graft cells. Over the following months the frequencies of hyperexpanded clones went down, and after one year T-cell counts and TCRbeta diversity were mostly credited to newly produced T cells. In some patients, high TCRbeta diversity at day 60 was attributed to recipient T cells and intrathymic progenitors that had survived conditioning.

This specimen's treatment or condition label, interpreted: allogeneic hematopoietic cell transplantation with graft depleted of TCRalphabeta T cells and CD19 B cells. The transplant recipients were children given TCRalphabeta/CD19-depleted allogeneic hematopoietic cell grafts. Inclusive of the bounding cysteine and phenylalanine, the CDR3 is 12 residues long. Only CDR3 DNA is held: 36 bases, read in frame from base 1. V drops 2 bases and J drops 5 bases, leaving 7 bases in between. To prepare the library, PCR was applied. TCRdb shows the sequencer as Illumina HiSeq 2500. TCR libraries were prepared with molecular barcoding, using unique molecular identifiers to normalize TCRbeta repertoire quantification. Through fastp at Q25 and MiXCR, TCRdb rebuilt clones from the public reads, retaining in-frame beta chains. Each entry is one CDR3 protein sequence, shown with its most common DNA and genes. Across this sample there are around 500,000 distinct CDR3 sequences, with roughly 23% seen only once. Jointly, the top ten make up 14% of the sample.

Recombination connected TRBV12-3 or TRBV12-4 to TRBJ2-7, with no D gene named confidently. Sequencing was performed on PBMCs, mostly from graft donor cells, taken 360 days after TCRalphabeta/CD19-depleted stem cell transplant. The sequence came from a boy under two years old who had a stem cell transplant for acute myeloid leukemia, so the T cells may come from the graft donor. The nucleotides read TGTGCCAGCAGTTTACGGTACCACGAGCAGTACTTC. Translated, this gives CASSLRYHEQYF.